One sample yielded the 24 T cell receptor beta chains listed below, sequenced in a study of CD8+ T cells in alopecia areata (dated by TCRdb to the late 2010s). This specimen's time point label, per the study, means: approximately 4 weeks on oral tofacitinib. The sample's treatment or condition label, decoded: oral pan-JAK inhibitor, 5-10 mg twice daily. Library generation was performed with the immunoSEQ multiplex PCR assay. For TCR sequencing, RNA was extracted from every sample and reverse transcribed into cDNA to serve as template. TCRdb's version of the immuneACCESS table is confined to in-frame rearrangements and falls short of the full clone set. An unresolved V gene accounts for under half of the shortfall where checked; the remainder is of unknown origin. Counted in this sample were about 200,000 clones; approximately 56% of them appeared once. The ten largest clones take up 3% to 4% of the sample.

The source material was CD4+ T cells sorted from blood, sampled at week 4, from a patient treated with tofacitinib. The source of these receptors is a human donor with alopecia areata.

This clone was found a few times. This chain joins TRBV30 and TRBJ2-2; D gene unclear. V was clipped by 0 bases and J by 6 bases, with 2 bases between them. The CDR3 covers 11 residues. The germline V gene encodes CDR1 GTSNPN and CDR2 SVGIG (reference sequence). The CDR3 here is CAWSVPGELFF. Written as DNA, the CDR3 is TGTGCCTGGAGTGTACCCGGGGAGCTGTTTTTT.

The chain couples TRBV28 to TRBJ1-5; no firm D call. V was clipped by 10 bases and J by 0 bases, with 19 bases between them. CDR1 and CDR2 (germline): MDHEN, SYDVKM. CDR3 length equals 16 residues. The CDR3 DNA follows: TGTGCCACCCCGGAGACATCCGGAGTTAGCAATCAGCCCCAGCATTTT. Its protein is CATPETSGVSNQPQHF.

The chain has TRBV6-5 and TRBJ2-1; TRBD1 matches at 8 bases. Looked up from germline, CDR1 is MNHEY and CDR2 is SVGAGI. V dropped 6 bases and J dropped 7; count of bases not matched to a gene: 2. This CDR3 contains 12 residues. Written as DNA, the CDR3 is TGTGCCAGCAGAAGACAGGGGAATGAGCAGTTCTTC. It specifies CASRRQGNEQFF.

The genes are TRBV13 and TRBJ2-6; D remains ambiguous. V lost 3 bases, J lost 2 bases, and 11 bases lay in between. Germline lookup yields CDR1 PRHDT and CDR2 FYEKMQ (reference sequence). The CDR3 is 16 residues long. The CDR3 sequence: CASSFLGSAGANVLTF. The CDR3 DNA is TGTGCCAGCAGCTTTCTGGGTTCGGCTGGGGCCAACGTCCTGACTTTC.

V and J are TRBV29-1 and TRBJ2-1; D ambiguous. V dropped 3 bases and J dropped 1 base, with 1 base sitting between them. CDR1 is SQVTM and CDR2 is ANQGSEA in the germline V gene. The CDR3 extends over 11 amino acids. The CDR3 is CSVESYNEQFF. The CDR3 nucleotides read TGCAGCGTTGAGTCCTACAATGAGCAGTTCTTC.

This clone was counted between two and nine times. The chain joins TRBV6-1 to TRBJ1-6, with a possible D match to TRBD1 (5 bases). The germline V and J ends were trimmed by 8 bases and 6 bases, with 11 bases remaining between them. CDR3 size: 13 residues. CDR1 MNHNS and CDR2 SASEGT come from the germline V gene. The CDR3 spells CASLRDPNSPLHF. In DNA form, the CDR3 reads TGTGCCAGCCTCCGGGACCCTAATTCACCCCTCCACTTT.

V is TRBV13 and J is TRBJ2-7; D gene uncertain. The CDR3 is 11 residues long. Germline values: CDR1 PRHDT, CDR2 FYEKMQ (reference sequence). V lost 8 bases and J 1 base, leaving 6 bases between the germline ends. This CDR3 reads CASPASYEQYF. The CDR3 DNA reads as TGTGCCAGCCCGGCTTCCTACGAGCAGTACTTC. The variable domain in full, with the rest retrieved from reference TRBV13 and TRBJ2-7, is AAGVIQSPRHLIKEKRETATLKCYPIPRHDTVYWYQQGPGQDPQFLISFYEKMQSDKGSIPDRFSAQQFSDYHSELNMSSLELGDSALYFCASPASYEQYFGPGTRLTVT.

This rearrangement joins TRBV7-9 to TRBJ2-1, with D unclear. CDR3 size: 13 residues. Between the trimmed V and J ends, which lost 2 bases and 9 bases, there was a span of 11 bases. Germline V gives CDR1 SEHNR, CDR2 FQNEAQ (reference sequence). CDR3 sequence reads: CASSLQAGGEQFF. The CDR3 bases are TGTGCCAGCAGCTTACAAGCCGGCGGTGAGCAGTTCTTC.

The sample holds a few counts of this clone. Here the CDR3 reads CASSPGQGNYEQYF. In DNA form, the CDR3 reads TGTGCCAGCTCACCTGGGCAGGGCAACTACGAGCAGTACTTC. The gene calls are TRBV18 and TRBJ2-7; TRBD1 is a possible D gene (5 bases). There are 14 residues in the CDR3. V dropped 3 bases and J dropped 3 bases, with 12 bases sitting between them. Germline V lookup: CDR1 KGHSH, CDR2 LQKENI.

This clone was observed a handful of times. The V call is TRBV5-1, the J call TRBJ2-3; D could derive from TRBD1 or TRBD2 (6 bases each). V lost 0 bases and J 6 bases, leaving 20 bases between the germline ends. Germline V lookup: CDR1 SGHRS, CDR2 YFSETQ. The CDR3 has 17 residues. The CDR3 spells CASSLVPTSQGGDTQYF. CDR3 sequence (DNA): TGCGCCAGCAGCTTGGTACCGACTTCCCAAGGGGGGGATACGCAGTATTTT.

The rearrangement uses TRBV29-1 and TRBJ2-7; D perhaps matches TRBD1 (5 bases). Germline-derived CDR1 and CDR2 are SQVTM and ANQGSEA. Trimming stripped 4 bases from V and 1 base from J, with 14 bases between. The CDR3 consists of 14 residues. CDR3 nucleotide sequence: TGCAGCGTTGTATGGACAAATCAATCCTACGAGCAGTACTTC. Translation gives CSVVWTNQSYEQYF.

In DNA, the CDR3 is TGCGCCAGCAGCTTTGGGGGTGTCTATTCACCCCTCCACTTT. Its translation is CASSFGGVYSPLHF. V and J are TRBV5-1 and TRBJ1-6; the D gene is possibly TRBD1 (5 bases). CDR1 SGHRS and CDR2 YFSETQ come from the germline V gene. This CDR3 is 14 amino acids long. V was clipped by 2 bases and J by 8 bases, with 11 bases between them.

This clone was counted only a few times. CDR3 in DNA: TGTGCCAGCAGCCGAAAGGGGGGGCCGGGACTAGTGTTAGAGACCCAGTACTTC. This gives the protein CASSRKGGPGLVLETQYF. The chain carries TRBV4-2 and TRBJ2-5; 8 bases align to TRBD2. V dropped 4 bases and J dropped 4; count of bases not matched to a gene: 17. The CDR3 contains 18 residues. The germline CDR1 and CDR2 sequences are LGHNA and YNFKEQ.

The J gene is TRBJ2-7, the V gene TRBV7-9; D is ambiguous. The V and J ends lost 2 bases and 1 base respectively, with 3 bases between them. The CDR3 is 12 amino acids. Per the germline V gene, CDR1 is SEHNR and CDR2 is FQNEAQ (reference sequence). The DNA for the CDR3 is TGTGCCAGCAGCTTAACGTCCTACGAGCAGTACTTC. Encoded protein: CASSLTSYEQYF.

This rearrangement joins TRBV29-1 to TRBJ2-3; 11 positions match TRBD1. The CDR3 is 14 residues long. V was clipped by 4 bases and J by 3 bases; unmatched bases: 3. Germline CDR1 reads SQVTM; CDR2 reads ANQGSEA. The CDR3 bases are TGCAGCGTTGTTGGGACAGGGGGTACAGATACGCAGTATTTT. It translates to CSVVGTGGTDTQYF.

The rearrangement uses TRBV11-3 and TRBJ2-3, with D perhaps matching TRBD1 or TRBD2 (5 bases each). This CDR3 has 16 residues. Per the germline V gene, CDR1 is SGHNT and CDR2 is YENEEA. Between the trimmed V and J ends, which lost 5 bases and 3 bases, there was a span of 18 bases. The CDR3 sequence: CASSTRAVGRTDTQYF. The CDR3 DNA follows: TGTGCCAGCAGCACCAGGGCAGTAGGGAGAACAGATACGCAGTATTTT.

Turning to this clone: At one end, the junction sequence differs from germline, possibly due to a read error. This sequence joins TRBV20-1 and TRBJ2-7, with TRBD1 as a possible D gene (6 bases). The CDR3 covers 11 residues. The germline V gene encodes CDR1 DFQATT and CDR2 SNEGSKA (reference sequence). CDR3 nucleotide sequence: TGCAGTGCTAGCGGTCCACGACAGGAGGCCTTC. Protein sequence: CSASGPRQEAF.

The chain couples TRBV5-6 to TRBJ2-6; D not resolved. Germline values: CDR1 SGHDT, CDR2 YYEEEE. Trimming shortened V by 1 base and J by 2 bases, and 7 bases separated the two germline ends. This CDR3 has 15 amino acids. The DNA of the CDR3 is TGTGCCAGCAGCTTGTCGGATCCTGGGGCCAACGTCCTGACTTTC. Translated, it gives CASSLSDPGANVLTF.

This clone has just a few counts. V and J are TRBV18 and TRBJ2-2; D call uncertain. Germline CDR1 KGHSH, CDR2 LQKENI. V was shortened by 3 bases and J by 2 bases, with 4 bases between the two germline ends. The CDR3 contains 13 residues. CDR3 in amino acids: CASSPLNTGELFF. CDR3 sequence (DNA): TGTGCCAGCTCACCGCTCAACACCGGGGAGCTGTTTTTT. Based on the CDR3 plus reference TRBV18 and TRBJ2-2, the full variable domain is NAGVMQNPRHLVRRRGQEARLRCSPMKGHSHVYWYRQLPEEGLKFMVYLQKENIIDESGMPKERFSAEFPKEGPSILRIQQVVRGDSAAYFCASSPLNTGELFFGEGSRLTVL.

This clone has a handful of counts. The genes are TRBV25-1 and TRBJ1-2; TRBD1 is a possible D gene (5 bases). CDR1 and CDR2 from the germline V gene are MGHDK and SYGVNS. The ends were cut back, 8 bases at V and 3 bases at J, with 10 bases in the middle. CDR3 length equals 12 residues. The CDR3 coding sequence is TGTGCCAGCTCGACAGATTACTATGGCTACACCTTC. Its protein is CASSTDYYGYTF.

The chain combines TRBV29-1 with TRBJ2-1; 9 positions agree with TRBD2. CDR3 length: 14 amino acids. Germline lookup yields CDR1 SQVTM and CDR2 ANQGSEA. The J segment lost 6 bases and the V segment lost 4 bases, leaving 7 bases of the junction unmatched. The CDR3 loop is CSVGERGVRNEQFF. The CDR3 region has the DNA TGCAGCGTTGGGGAGCGGGGGGTCCGCAATGAGCAGTTCTTC.

This clone was observed a few times. The chain is built from TRBV29-1 and TRBJ1-2, with D possibly matching TRBD1 (5 bases). The CDR3 loop spans 11 amino acids. Germline assignment: CDR1 SQVTM and CDR2 ANQGSEA. The CDR3 sequence: CSVGRGNGYTF. The CDR3 DNA reads as TGCAGTGTCGGAAGGGGAAATGGCTACACCTTC.

The chain is built from TRBV7-9 and TRBJ1-4; no reliable D call. Trimming shortened V by 5 bases and J by 0 bases, and 7 bases separated the two germline ends. Germline CDR1 is SEHNR and CDR2 is FQNEAQ (reference sequence). The CDR3 covers 14 residues. This CDR3 reads CASSQIATNEKLFF. In DNA, the CDR3 is TGTGCCAGCAGCCAGATTGCAACTAATGAAAAACTGTTTTTT.

This chain links TRBV29-1 with TRBJ1-1; TRBD1 matches 10 bases. The CDR3 contains 16 residues. V lost 7 bases to trimming and J lost 0 bases; unmatched junction nucleotides: 11. Germline-derived CDR1 and CDR2 are SQVTM and ANQGSEA. CDR3 residues: CSGTGGPGLLNTEAFF. CDR3 DNA sequence: TGCAGCGGGACAGGGGGACCGGGTTTGCTGAACACTGAAGCTTTCTTT.